This TCR beta chain is from a study of blood T cell repertoires in COVID-19 (dated by TCRdb to about 2020). Concerning the study at large: The collaborator samples originated in the United States, Italy and Spain and spanned the acute and convalescent phases of COVID-19. The material from the prospective study consisted of cDNA or gDNA derived from T cells, B-cell-depleted T cells, or PBMCs. The dataset comprised deeply sampled blood TCRbeta repertoires from subjects exposed to, actively infected with, or recovered from COVID-19. A freely available public database, intended as a resource for researchers studying the immune response to SARS-CoV-2, is where the repertoires were released. The samples were drawn from the first 160 participants of the ongoing ImmuneRACE study and from 1,200 or so subjects provided by 6 global collaborators. A de-identified subject ID, COVID-19 status, age in years and sex were almost always included in the sample metadata. Where available, HLA class I and class II types were taken from metadata supplied by the sample provider and were not determined by assay-based typing.

Note on this clone: Its antigen target is currently unknown. No base quality information exists; no much larger clone differs at one position.

General study outcomes and caveats: Clinical and demographic metadata were provided uncurated, with the amount varying by source and participant.

Unmatched junction bases come to 4, with V trimmed by 4 bases and J by 1 base. The germline V gene encodes CDR1 SEHNR and CDR2 FQNEAQ (reference sequence). The CDR3 covers 16 residues, taking in both the cysteine and the phenylalanine. The kept DNA is CDR3 alone, 48 bases in frame from the first base. Whole blood was collected in K2EDTA tubes by collaborating institutions according to the institutions' own protocols. For TCRbeta analysis, collaborators shipped samples as frozen whole blood, isolated PBMCs, or DNA extracted from either of those sample types. The immunoSEQ Assay, a bias-controlled multiplex PCR, was used to amplify TCRbeta CDR3 regions from genomic DNA. The authors' pipeline ran thus. The number of nucleated cells in each sample was estimated by amplification of reference gene primers within the assay. Sequence reads were collapsed and filtered to measure the absolute abundance of every unique TCRbeta CDR3 rearrangement. Productive Simpson clonality was computed per sample as the square root of Simpson's diversity index over productive rearrangements. TCRdb re-hosts the immuneACCESS table, in-frame sequences only. Its copies lack some clones; in the studies checked, an unresolved V gene accounts for under half of them, and the cause for the rest is not known. That table is the source of V, J and clone size, and D and trimming were worked out from the DNA. Recorded for this sample are about 98,000 clones; around 90% of them occurred a single time. The top ten clonotypes cover 3.5% to 5.5% of the sample.

The specimen sequenced was peripheral blood. The chain employs TRBV7-9 and TRBJ2-5; the junction holds 12 bases that match TRBD2. The clonotype was recovered from an older man with acute or convalescent COVID-19. The CDR3 region has the sequence CASSSGLAGRQETQYF. The DNA sequence follows: TGTGCCAGCAGCTCCGGACTAGCGGGGCGCCAAGAGACCCAGTACTTC.